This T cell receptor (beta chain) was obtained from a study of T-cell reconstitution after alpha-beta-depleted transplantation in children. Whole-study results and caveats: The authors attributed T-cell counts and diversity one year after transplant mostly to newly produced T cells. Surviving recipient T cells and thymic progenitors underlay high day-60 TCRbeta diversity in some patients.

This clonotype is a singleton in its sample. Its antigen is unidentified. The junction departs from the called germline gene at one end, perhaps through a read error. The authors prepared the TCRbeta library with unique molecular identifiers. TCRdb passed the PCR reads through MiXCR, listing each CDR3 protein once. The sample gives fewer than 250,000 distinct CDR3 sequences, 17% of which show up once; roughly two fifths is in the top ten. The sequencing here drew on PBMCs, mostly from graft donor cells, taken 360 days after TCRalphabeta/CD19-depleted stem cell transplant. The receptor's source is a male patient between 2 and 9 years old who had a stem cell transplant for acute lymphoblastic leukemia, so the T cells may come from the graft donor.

In DNA form, the CDR3 reads TGCGCCAGCAGCTATAGCGGGAGCTCCTACAATGTGCAGTTCTTC. Translation gives CASSYSGSSYNVQFF. V and J are TRBV5-1 and TRBJ2-1; 9 bases align to TRBD2. CDR1 SGHRS and CDR2 YFSETQ come from the germline V gene. The CDR3 runs to 15 residues.